This T cell receptor (beta chain) is from a study of radiotherapy plus CTLA-4 blockade in lung cancer. Data came from immunoSEQ multiplex PCR; TCRdb stores just in-frame clones and leaves some out. The table includes tens of thousands of clones, roughly 73% detected once. CDR3 size: 14 residues. The germline V gene has CDR1 SGHTA and CDR2 FQGNSA. V dropped 3 bases and J dropped 4 bases, with 12 bases sitting between them. The V gene is TRBV7-2, the J gene TRBJ1-2; a weak D match, TRBD1 (6 bases). The clonotype was recovered from a human donor with non-small cell lung cancer who had a complete response to radiotherapy plus ipilimumab. Sequencing used peripheral blood, obtained from a patient treated with radiotherapy plus ipilimumab. CDR3 coding DNA: TGTGCCAGCAGCTTGTGGGGGGGGCCCTATGGCTACACCTTC. As protein: CASSLWGGPYGYTF.